This T cell receptor (beta chain) stems from a study of sequential checkpoint blockade in melanoma. The treatment was: randomized to nivolumab then ipilimumab (arm A) or the reverse (arm B). Clones were sequenced by immunoSEQ multiplex PCR, and TCRdb holds only the in-frame ones, with some missing. Of about 37,000 clones listed, 32% are singletons. Germline CDR1 is SGDLS and CDR2 is YYNGEE. Trimming shortened V by 0 bases and J by 2 bases, and 15 bases separated the two germline ends. The CDR3 extends over 16 amino acids. The V and J genes are TRBV9 and TRBJ2-7; D remains unclear. The source was tumor tissue (inferred from file names), collected from a patient given nivolumab and ipilimumab in sequence. This sequence was found in a human donor with melanoma. CDR3 protein: CASSVEESPRPYEQYF. In DNA, the CDR3 is TGTGCCAGCAGCGTAGAAGAGTCCCCGAGGCCCTACGAGCAGTACTTC.